The 7 T cell receptor beta chains listed next were all sequenced from one sample in a study of T cell changes during pregnancy in multiple sclerosis (dated by TCRdb to the late 2010s). To prepare the library, the immunoSEQ multiplex PCR assay was applied. In TCRdb, the immuneACCESS table is reduced to in-frame sequences with V and J assigned. These tables do not hold every clone; where another copy was compared, an unresolved V gene accounts for under half, and the others remain unexplained. This sample is represented by some 33,000 clones; 90% to 95% of them were singletons. The leading ten clones occupy around 3.6% of the sample. Here the sequenced sample was CD8+ T cells from peripheral blood mononuclear cells, taken in the second trimester of pregnancy. The receptors stem from a female donor in good health, enrolled as a control in a pregnancy study.

The V call is TRBV5-1, the J call TRBJ2-7; 13 positions agree with TRBD2. The CDR3 is 17 amino acids. Germline CDR1 reads SGHRS; CDR2 reads YFSETQ. Trimming at V came to 3 bases and at J to 3 bases, leaving 9 bases not matched to a gene. The CDR3 reads CASSSAGLAGMFYEQYF. The CDR3 nucleotides read TGCGCCAGCAGCTCCGCGGGACTAGCGGGGATGTTCTACGAGCAGTACTTC.

This clone came up a few times. The CDR3 DNA follows: TGTGCCAGCAGCTTACTACTAGCGGGGTACGGGAATGAGCAGTTCTTC. This gives the protein CASSLLLAGYGNEQFF. This chain connects TRBV7-9 to TRBJ2-1; 10 bases line up with TRBD2. The junction had 8 bases not matched to a gene; V was cut back by 2 bases and J by 7 bases. CDR1 is SEHNR and CDR2 is FQNEAQ in the germline V gene (reference sequence). The CDR3 contains 16 residues.

The rearrangement joins TRBV7-9 to TRBJ2-5; tentative D call: TRBD2 (6 bases). V was pared by 3 bases and J by 5 bases, with 13 bases between. Germline V gives CDR1 SEHNR, CDR2 FQNEAQ (reference sequence). This CDR3 is 14 amino acids long. The CDR3 nucleotides are TGTGCCAGCAGCTTGCGGGACTGGGAGGAGACCCAGTACTTC. Protein sequence: CASSLRDWEETQYF.

The V gene is TRBV9, the J gene TRBJ1-6; the D gene is possibly TRBD1 (5 bases). With 2 bases removed from V and 3 bases from J, the gap between germline ends came to 18 bases. Per germline, CDR1 SGDLS and CDR2 YYNGEE. CDR3 length: 18 amino acids. The CDR3 region has the DNA TGTGCCAGCAGCGTTGACCCCGGGACGGACTACTATAATTCACCCCTCCACTTT. Translation gives CASSVDPGTDYYNSPLHF.

The chain uses TRBV11-2 and TRBJ1-1; 7 bases are a match to TRBD1. V trimming: 4 bases; J trimming: 3 bases; junction bases outside the gene matches: 8. The CDR3 runs 15 residues. The V gene's germline CDR1 is SGHAT and CDR2 FQNNGV. CDR3 sequence: CASSSYSTGDTEAFF. In DNA form, the CDR3 reads TGTGCCAGCAGCTCGTATAGTACAGGGGACACTGAAGCTTTCTTT.

V usage is TRBV7-2 and J usage is TRBJ2-3; tentative D call: TRBD2 (6 bases). Trimming shortened V by 6 bases and J by 3 bases, and 19 bases separated the two germline ends. The CDR3 is 16 amino acids. Germline CDR1 and CDR2: SGHTA and FQGNSA. CDR3 protein: CASRAGSSIMTDTQYF. Here the CDR3 DNA reads TGTGCCAGCAGGGCGGGATCTAGCATTATGACAGATACGCAGTATTTT. Full variable domain (missing parts from reference TRBV7-2 and TRBJ2-3): GAGVSQSPSNKVTEKGKDVELRCDPISGHTALYWYRQSLGQGLEFLIYFQGNSAPDKSGLPSDRFSAERTGGSVSTLTIQRTQQEDSAVYLCASRAGSSIMTDTQYFGPGTRLTVL.

This clone was counted once. This chain joins TRBV14 and TRBJ2-7, with 8 bases lining up with TRBD2. CDR1 SGHDN and CDR2 FVKESK come from the germline V gene. V was pared by 0 bases and J by 3 bases, with 4 bases of the junction left unmatched. The CDR3 is 15 amino acids. The CDR3 spells CASSQDGGGFYEQYF. The CDR3 bases are TGTGCCAGCAGCCAAGACGGCGGGGGGTTCTACGAGCAGTACTTC.